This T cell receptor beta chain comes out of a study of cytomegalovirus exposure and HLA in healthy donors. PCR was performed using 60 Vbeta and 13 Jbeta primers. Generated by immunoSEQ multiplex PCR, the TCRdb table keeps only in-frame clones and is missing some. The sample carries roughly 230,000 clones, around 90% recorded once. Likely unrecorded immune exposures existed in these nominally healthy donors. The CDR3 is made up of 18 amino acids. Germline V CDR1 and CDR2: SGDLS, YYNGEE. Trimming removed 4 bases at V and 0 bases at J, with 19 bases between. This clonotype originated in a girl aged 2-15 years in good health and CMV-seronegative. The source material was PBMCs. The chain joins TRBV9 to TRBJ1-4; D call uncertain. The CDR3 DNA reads TGTGCCAGCAGCCCCAAAAGGTTGCGGGCATCAACTAATGAAAAACTGTTTTTT. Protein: CASSPKRLRASTNEKLFF.